This T cell receptor (beta chain) was recorded in a study of shared T cell receptors in the human thymus (dated by TCRdb to about 2021). Regarding the study in general: The study examined how the human thymus generates shared, self-reactive T-cell receptor alpha chains.

Libraries were prepared through the immunoSEQ multiplex PCR assay. What TCRdb holds here is the immuneACCESS table cut down to in-frame rearrangements. Part of the clones is not present; checked against another copy, under half of the missing clones reflect an unresolved V gene, and the others are unexplained. This sample gives over 650,000 clones in total; around 87% of them show up just once. The ten top clones hold just under 0.0095% of the sample. Its CDR3 holds 14 amino acids, cysteine through phenylalanine. Only the CDR3 DNA stays, 42 bases, in frame from base 1. Trimmed from V: 1 base; trimmed from J: 4 bases; junction bases lacking a gene match: 2. The germline V gene encodes CDR1 SGHNT and CDR2 YENEEA. With respect to this clone: Its antigen is still unknown. No base quality information exists; no much larger clone differs at one position.

The data also belong to a second study, concerning human thymus T cells. In that second paper, the authors write: Immunologically healthy infants undergoing open corrective cardiac surgery for congenital heart defects in Finland were used as donors. The thymus tissue came from surgical resects taken out during corrective cardiac surgery. V and J gene segment usage appeared biased in both thymic and peripheral blood repertoires. The related research reported highly overlapping thymic TCR repertoires among unrelated individuals. The study described the TCR alpha and beta repertoires in roughly 8 infant thymus samples and a few matching peripheral blood samples. The cohort included several male and a couple of female infants, with donor ages spanning 7 to 244 days. Thymocytes were freed from the tissue by mechanical means and kept at -70 degrees C as pellets of about 9-33 million cells. A QIAsymphony instrument was used to extract genomic DNA from frozen cell pellets. Using the immunoSEQ multiplex PCR assay, the TCRB and TCRAD loci were amplified from a standardized quantity of quality-controlled genomic DNA. The amplicons covered the V(D)J region and were long enough to include the CDR3 and to identify the V and J genes. Amplicon sequencing was performed on an Illumina platform through the commercial immunoSEQ service. Primer bias and sequencing errors were corrected as previously described, and TCRAD and TCRB were defined on the basis of the IMGT database. Repertoires were analysed with immunoSEQ Analyzer 3.0 and VDJTools, covering basic statistics, V/J segment usage, diversity estimates, rarefaction and pairwise overlap. Chao1, ChaoE, Efron-Thisted, Shannon and inverse Simpson indices were used to estimate diversity, which was also estimated on datasets down-sampled to the smallest sample. Repertoire overlap was determined by strict matching of CDR3 nucleotide sequence, V gene and J gene, and Jaccard-based multidimensional scaling clustering was applied. Thymus samples yielded on average about 810,000 unique TCRB clonotypes, compared with roughly 80,000 from blood samples.

Sequenced: thymocytes. The sequence derives from a boy younger than two with a congenital heart defect. Donor details come from another sample of the same person, matched by shared clones. The chain is made from TRBV11-3 and TRBJ2-7; TRBD2 matches 9 bases in the middle. For the CDR3, the sequence is CASSLGGLAYEQYF. Read as DNA, the sequence is TGTGCCAGCAGCTTAGGTGGACTAGCGTACGAGCAGTACTTC.